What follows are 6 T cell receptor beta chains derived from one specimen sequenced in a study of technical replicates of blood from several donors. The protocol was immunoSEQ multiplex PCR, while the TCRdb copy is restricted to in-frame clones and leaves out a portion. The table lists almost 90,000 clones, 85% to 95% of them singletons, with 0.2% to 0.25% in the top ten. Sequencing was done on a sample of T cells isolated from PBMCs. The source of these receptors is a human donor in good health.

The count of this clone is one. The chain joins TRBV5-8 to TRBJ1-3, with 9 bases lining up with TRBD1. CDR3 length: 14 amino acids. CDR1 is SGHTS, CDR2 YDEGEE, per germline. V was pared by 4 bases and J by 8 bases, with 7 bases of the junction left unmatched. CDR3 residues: CASSADRGVDTIYF. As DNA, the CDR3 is TGTGCCAGCAGCGCGGACAGGGGAGTGGACACCATATATTTT.

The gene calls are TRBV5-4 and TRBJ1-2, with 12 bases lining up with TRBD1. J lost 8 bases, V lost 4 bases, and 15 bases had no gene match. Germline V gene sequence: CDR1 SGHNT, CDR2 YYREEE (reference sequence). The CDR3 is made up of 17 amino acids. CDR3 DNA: TGTGCCAGCAGCAAGGGGACAGGGGGCGCCGGTTTTTGGGGCTACACCTTC. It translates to CASSKGTGGAGFWGYTF.

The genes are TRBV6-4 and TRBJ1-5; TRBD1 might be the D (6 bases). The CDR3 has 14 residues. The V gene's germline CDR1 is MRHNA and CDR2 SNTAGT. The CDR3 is CPHVGADSNQPQHF. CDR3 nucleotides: TGTCCTCACGTGGGGGCGGATAGCAATCAGCCCCAGCATTTT.

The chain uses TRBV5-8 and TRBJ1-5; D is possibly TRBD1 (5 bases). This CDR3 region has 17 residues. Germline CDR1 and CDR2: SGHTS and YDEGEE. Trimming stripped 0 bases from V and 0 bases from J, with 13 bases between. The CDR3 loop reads CASSLERTTYSNQPQHF. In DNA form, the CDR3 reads TGTGCCAGCAGCTTGGAAAGGACAACTTATAGCAATCAGCCCCAGCATTTT.

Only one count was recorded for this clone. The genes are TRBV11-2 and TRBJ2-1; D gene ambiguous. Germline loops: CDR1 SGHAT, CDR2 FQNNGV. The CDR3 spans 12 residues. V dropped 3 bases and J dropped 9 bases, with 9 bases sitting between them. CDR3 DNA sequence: TGTGCCAGCAGCTTTTTATTGAGTGAGCAGTTCTTC. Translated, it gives CASSFLLSEQFF.

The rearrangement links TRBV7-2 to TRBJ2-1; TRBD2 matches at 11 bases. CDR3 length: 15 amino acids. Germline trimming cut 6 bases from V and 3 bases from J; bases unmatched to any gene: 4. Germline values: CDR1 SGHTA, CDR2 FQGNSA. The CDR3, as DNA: TGTGCCAGCAGTCCTAGCGGGAGGTTCTACAATGAGCAGTTCTTC. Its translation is CASSPSGRFYNEQFF.